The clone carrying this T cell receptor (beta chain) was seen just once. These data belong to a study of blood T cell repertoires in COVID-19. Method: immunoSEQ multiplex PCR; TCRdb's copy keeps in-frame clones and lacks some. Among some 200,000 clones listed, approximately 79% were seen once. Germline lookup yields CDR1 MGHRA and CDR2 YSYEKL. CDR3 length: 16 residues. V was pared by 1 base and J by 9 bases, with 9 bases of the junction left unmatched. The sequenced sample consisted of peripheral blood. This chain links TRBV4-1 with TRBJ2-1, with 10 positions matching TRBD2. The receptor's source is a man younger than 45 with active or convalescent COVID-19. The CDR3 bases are TGCGCCAGCAGCCAAGCGGCTAGCGGGAGTATCGGTGAGCAGTTCTTC. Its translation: CASSQAASGSIGEQFF.